This T cell receptor (beta chain) derives from a study of shared clonotypes between healthy human individuals. At the level of the study: Researchers assigned three CD4 naive, three CD4 memory, two CD8 naive and one CD8 memory plate to each donor.

V was shortened by 0 bases and J by 9 bases, with 10 bases between the two germline ends. The V gene's germline CDR1 is SGDLS and CDR2 YYNGEE. The length of the CDR3 is 13 residues. Overall study results and limits: Genetic and exposure-history diversity was limited by the small donor number.

Subsets obtained from CD4+ cells comprised CD45RA+ naive and CD45RA-negative memory cells. About this clone itself: As yet, its antigen is unknown.

The repertoire was sequenced with immunoSEQ multiplex PCR; TCRdb's copy has only in-frame clones and lacks some. The data contain nearly 1 million clones, about three quarters of them singletons. This chain links TRBV9 with TRBJ2-1; D not resolved. The material sequenced was memory CD4+ T cells sorted from blood. This sample's subset: CD45RA-negative fraction. The TCR sequence derives from a young man in good health. This CDR3 reads CASSVADFGEQFF. The CDR3 DNA reads as TGTGCCAGCAGCGTAGCTGACTTCGGTGAGCAGTTCTTC.